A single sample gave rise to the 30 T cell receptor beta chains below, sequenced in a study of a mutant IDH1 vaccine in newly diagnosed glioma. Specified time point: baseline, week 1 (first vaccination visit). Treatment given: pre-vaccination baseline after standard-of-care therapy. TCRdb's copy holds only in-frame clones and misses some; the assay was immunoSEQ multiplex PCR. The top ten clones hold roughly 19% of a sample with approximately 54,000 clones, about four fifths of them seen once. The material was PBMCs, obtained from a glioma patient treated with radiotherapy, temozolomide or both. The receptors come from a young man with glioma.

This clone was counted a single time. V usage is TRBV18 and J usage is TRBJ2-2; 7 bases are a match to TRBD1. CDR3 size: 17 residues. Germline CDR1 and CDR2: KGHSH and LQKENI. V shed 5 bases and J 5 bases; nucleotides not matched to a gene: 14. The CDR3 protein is CASSTQHSGTVTGELFF. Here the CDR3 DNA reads TGTGCCAGCTCAACTCAACATTCCGGGACAGTGACCGGGGAGCTGTTTTTT.

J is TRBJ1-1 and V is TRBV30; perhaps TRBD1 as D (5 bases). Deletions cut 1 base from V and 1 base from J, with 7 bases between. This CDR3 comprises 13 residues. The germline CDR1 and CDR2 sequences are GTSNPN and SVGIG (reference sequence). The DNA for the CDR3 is TGTGCCTGGAGTGGGACACAGAACACTGAAGCTTTCTTT. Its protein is CAWSGTQNTEAFF.

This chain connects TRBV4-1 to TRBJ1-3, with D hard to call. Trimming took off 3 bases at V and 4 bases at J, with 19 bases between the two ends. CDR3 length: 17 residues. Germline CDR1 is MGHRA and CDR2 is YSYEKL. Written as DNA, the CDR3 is TGCGCCAGCAGCCACAAATCGGGCCTTTGGGAAGGAAACACCATATATTTT. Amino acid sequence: CASSHKSGLWEGNTIYF.

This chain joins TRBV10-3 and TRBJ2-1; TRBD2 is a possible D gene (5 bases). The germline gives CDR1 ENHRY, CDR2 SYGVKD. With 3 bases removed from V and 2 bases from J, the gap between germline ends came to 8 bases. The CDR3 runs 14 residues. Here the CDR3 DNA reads TGTGCCATCAGTGATTTCGGGACCTACAATGAGCAGTTCTTC. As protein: CAISDFGTYNEQFF.

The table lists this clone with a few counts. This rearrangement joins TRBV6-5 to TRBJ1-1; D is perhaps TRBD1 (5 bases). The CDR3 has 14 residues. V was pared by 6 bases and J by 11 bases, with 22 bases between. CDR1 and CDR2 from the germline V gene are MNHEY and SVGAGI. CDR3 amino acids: CASSPLLGGSGAFF. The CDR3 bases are TGTGCCAGCAGCCCCTTACTGGGGGGGAGCGGGGCTTTCTTT.

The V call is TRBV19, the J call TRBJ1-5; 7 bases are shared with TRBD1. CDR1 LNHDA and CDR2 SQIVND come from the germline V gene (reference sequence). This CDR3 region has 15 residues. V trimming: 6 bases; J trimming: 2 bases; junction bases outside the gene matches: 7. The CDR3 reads CASRIQGLGNQPQHF. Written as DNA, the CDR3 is TGTGCCAGTAGGATACAGGGGTTGGGCAATCAGCCCCAGCATTTT.

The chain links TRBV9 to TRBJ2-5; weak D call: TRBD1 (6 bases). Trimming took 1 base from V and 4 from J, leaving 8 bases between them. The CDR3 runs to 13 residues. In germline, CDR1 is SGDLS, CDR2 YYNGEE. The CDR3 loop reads CASSVRGGETQYF. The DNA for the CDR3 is TGTGCCAGCAGCGTACGAGGGGGAGAGACCCAGTACTTC.

As DNA, the CDR3 is TGTGCCAGCAGCTTCCCCCAGGGGGCGGGTAATTCACCCCTCCACTTT. This gives the protein CASSFPQGAGNSPLHF. V and J are TRBV7-2 and TRBJ1-6, with 8 bases matching TRBD1. J was trimmed by 6 bases and V by 3 bases; bases with no gene match: 7. This CDR3 comprises 16 residues. CDR1 is SGHTA and CDR2 is FQGNSA in the germline V gene.

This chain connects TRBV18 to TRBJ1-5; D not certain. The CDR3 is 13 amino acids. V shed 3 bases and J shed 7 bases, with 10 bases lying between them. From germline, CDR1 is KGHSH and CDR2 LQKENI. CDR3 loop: CASSPNQEQPQHF. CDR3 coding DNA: TGTGCCAGCTCACCGAATCAGGAGCAGCCCCAGCATTTT.

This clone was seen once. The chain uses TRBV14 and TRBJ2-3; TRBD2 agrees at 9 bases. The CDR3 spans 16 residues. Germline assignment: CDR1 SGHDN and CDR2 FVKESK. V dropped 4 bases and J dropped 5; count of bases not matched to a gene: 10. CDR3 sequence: CASSPLGLAIGDTQYF. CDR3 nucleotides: TGTGCCAGCAGCCCTTTGGGACTAGCTATCGGAGATACGCAGTATTTT. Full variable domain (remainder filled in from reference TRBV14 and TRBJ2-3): EAGVTQFPSHSVIEKGQTVTLRCDPISGHDNLYWYRRVMGKEIKFLLHFVKESKQDESGMPNNRFLAERTGGTYSTLKVQPAELEDSGVYFCASSPLGLAIGDTQYFGPGTRLTVL.

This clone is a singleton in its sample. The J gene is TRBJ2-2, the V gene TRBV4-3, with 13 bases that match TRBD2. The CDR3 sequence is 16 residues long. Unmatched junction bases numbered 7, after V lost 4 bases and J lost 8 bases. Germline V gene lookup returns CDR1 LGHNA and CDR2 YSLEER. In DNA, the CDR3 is TGCGCCAGCAGCCTCCGACTAGCGGGGGGATCGGGGGAGCTGTTTTTT. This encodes CASSLRLAGGSGELFF.

Here the CDR3 reads CASSPPAVSNDEQFF. The CDR3 coding sequence is TGTGCCAGCTCACCACCGGCGGTCAGCAATGATGAGCAGTTCTTC. The rearrangement uses TRBV18 and TRBJ2-1, with no clear D. CDR3 size: 15 residues. V was trimmed by 0 bases and J by 8 bases, leaving 14 bases between them. Germline V gene sequence: CDR1 KGHSH, CDR2 LQKENI.

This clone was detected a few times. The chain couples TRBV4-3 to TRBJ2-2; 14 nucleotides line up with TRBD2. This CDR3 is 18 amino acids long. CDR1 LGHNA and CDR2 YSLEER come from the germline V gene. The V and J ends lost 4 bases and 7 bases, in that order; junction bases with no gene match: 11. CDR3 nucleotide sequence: TGCGCCAGCAGCCCCGGGACTAGCGGGAGCCGGAGTGGCGGGGAGCTGTTTTTT. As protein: CASSPGTSGSRSGGELFF.

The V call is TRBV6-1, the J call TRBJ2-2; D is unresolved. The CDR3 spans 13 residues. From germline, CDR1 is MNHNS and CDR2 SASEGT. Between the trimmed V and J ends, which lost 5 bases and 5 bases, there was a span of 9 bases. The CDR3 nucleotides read TGTGCCAGCAGTCTAGGGCAAACCGGGGAGCTGTTTTTT. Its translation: CASSLGQTGELFF.

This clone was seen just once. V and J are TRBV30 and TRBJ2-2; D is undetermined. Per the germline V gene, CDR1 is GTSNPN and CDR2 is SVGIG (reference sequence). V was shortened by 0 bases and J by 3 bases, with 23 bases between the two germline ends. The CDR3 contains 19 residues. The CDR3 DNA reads TGTGCCTGGAGTGTAATCCTCGCCCACCTCGCGGACCACACCGGGGAGCTGTTTTTT. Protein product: CAWSVILAHLADHTGELFF.

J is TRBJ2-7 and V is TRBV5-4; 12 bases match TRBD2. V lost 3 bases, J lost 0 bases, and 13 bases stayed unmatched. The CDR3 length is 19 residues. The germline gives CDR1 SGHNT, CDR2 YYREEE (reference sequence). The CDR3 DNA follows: TGTGCCAGCAGCTCCTCCAGGGGGACTAGCGGGCGCTACTCCTACGAGCAGTACTTC. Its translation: CASSSSRGTSGRYSYEQYF.

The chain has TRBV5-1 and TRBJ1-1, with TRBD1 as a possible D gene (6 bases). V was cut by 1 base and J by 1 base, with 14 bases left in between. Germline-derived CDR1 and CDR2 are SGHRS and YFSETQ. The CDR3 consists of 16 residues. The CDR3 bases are TGCGCCAGCAGCTTGATTCTAGGGGGAAGGAACACTGAAGCTTTCTTT. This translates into CASSLILGGRNTEAFF.

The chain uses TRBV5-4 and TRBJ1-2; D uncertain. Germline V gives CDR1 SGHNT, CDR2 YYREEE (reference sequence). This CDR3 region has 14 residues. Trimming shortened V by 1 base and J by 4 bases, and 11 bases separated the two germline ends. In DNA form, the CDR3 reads TGTGCCAGCAGCTTGTCGCAGAGGGCCTATGGCTACACCTTC. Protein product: CASSLSQRAYGYTF.

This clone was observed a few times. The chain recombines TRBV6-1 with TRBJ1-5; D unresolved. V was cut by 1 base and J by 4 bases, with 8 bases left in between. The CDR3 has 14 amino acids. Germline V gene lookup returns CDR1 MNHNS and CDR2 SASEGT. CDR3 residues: CASSEGWGNQPQHF. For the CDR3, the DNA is TGTGCCAGCAGTGAAGGATGGGGTAATCAGCCCCAGCATTTT.

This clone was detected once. Here the CDR3 reads CATSREGAYNEQFF. In DNA, the CDR3 is TGTGCCACCAGCAGAGAGGGGGCCTACAATGAGCAGTTCTTC. V gene TRBV15 combines with J gene TRBJ2-1; D assignment may be TRBD1 or TRBD2 (5 bases each). The length of the CDR3 is 14 residues. Germline V gives CDR1 LNHNV, CDR2 YYDKDF (reference sequence). The V end lost 0 bases, the J end lost 2 bases, and 5 bases lay between the germline ends. Using reference TRBV15 and TRBJ2-1 for the parts outside the CDR3, the full variable domain is DAMVIQNPRYQVTQFGKPVTLSCSQTLNHNVMYWYQQKSSQAPKLLFHYYDKDFNNEADTPDNFQSRRPNTSFCFLDIRSPGLGDTAMYLCATSREGAYNEQFFGPGTRLTVL.

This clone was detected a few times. The CDR3 coding sequence is TGTGCCAGCAGCCAAACGACAGGGCACGATGAGCAGTTCTTC. The encoded protein is CASSQTTGHDEQFF. The chain combines TRBV4-2 with TRBJ2-1; 7 bases match TRBD1. The V and J ends lost 2 bases and 8 bases, in that order; junction bases with no gene match: 6. The length of the CDR3 is 14 residues. Germline CDR1 is LGHNA and CDR2 is YNFKEQ.

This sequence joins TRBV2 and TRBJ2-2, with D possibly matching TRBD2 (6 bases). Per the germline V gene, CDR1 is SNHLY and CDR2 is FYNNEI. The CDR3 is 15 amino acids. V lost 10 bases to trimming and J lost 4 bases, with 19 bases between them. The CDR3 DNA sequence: TGTGCCACAACAAGGAGGGGTATCGGCACCGGGGAGCTGTTTTTT. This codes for CATTRRGIGTGELFF.

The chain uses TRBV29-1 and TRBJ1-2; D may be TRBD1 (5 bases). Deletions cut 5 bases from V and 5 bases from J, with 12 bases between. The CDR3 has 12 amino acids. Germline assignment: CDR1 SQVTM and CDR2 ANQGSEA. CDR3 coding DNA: TGCAGCGTTTCCCAGGGATTATATGGCTACACCTTC. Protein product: CSVSQGLYGYTF.

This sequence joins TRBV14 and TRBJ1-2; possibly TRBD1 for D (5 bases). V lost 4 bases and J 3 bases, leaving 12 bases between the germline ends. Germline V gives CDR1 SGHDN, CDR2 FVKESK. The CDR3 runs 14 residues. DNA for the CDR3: TGTGCCAGCAGCCCCTGGGGGACCTACTATGGCTACACCTTC. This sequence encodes CASSPWGTYYGYTF.

Written as DNA, the CDR3 is TGCGCCAGCAGCCAAGATCGGGACGGTGCAACTAATGAAAAACTGTTTTTT. Residues: CASSQDRDGATNEKLFF. This chain uses TRBV4-3 with TRBJ1-4; TRBD1 is a possible D gene (5 bases). Germline V gene lookup returns CDR1 LGHNA and CDR2 YSLEER. The CDR3 is made up of 17 amino acids. V was pared by 0 bases and J by 0 bases, with 11 bases between.

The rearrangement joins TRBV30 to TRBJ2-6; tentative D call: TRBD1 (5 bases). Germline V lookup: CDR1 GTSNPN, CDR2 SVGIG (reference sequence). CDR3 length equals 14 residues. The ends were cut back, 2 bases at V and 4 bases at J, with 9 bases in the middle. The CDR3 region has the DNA TGTGCCTGGAGTCTGGGGCCAGGGGCCAACGTCCTGACTTTC. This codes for CAWSLGPGANVLTF.

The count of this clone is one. This CDR3 reads CASSEIGGHTEAFF. In DNA form, the CDR3 reads TGTGCCAGCAGTGAAATAGGGGGGCACACTGAAGCTTTCTTT. This chain links TRBV2 with TRBJ1-1; the D gene is possibly TRBD1 (6 bases). V shed 2 bases and J shed 3 bases, with 10 bases lying between them. The CDR3 is 14 residues long. Germline V gene data show CDR1 as SNHLY and CDR2 as FYNNEI.

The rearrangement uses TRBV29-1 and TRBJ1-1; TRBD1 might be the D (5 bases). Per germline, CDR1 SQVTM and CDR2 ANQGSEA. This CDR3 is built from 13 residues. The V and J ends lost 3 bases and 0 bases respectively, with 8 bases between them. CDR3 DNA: TGCAGCGTTGAGAAGACAGTGAACACTGAAGCTTTCTTT. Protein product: CSVEKTVNTEAFF.

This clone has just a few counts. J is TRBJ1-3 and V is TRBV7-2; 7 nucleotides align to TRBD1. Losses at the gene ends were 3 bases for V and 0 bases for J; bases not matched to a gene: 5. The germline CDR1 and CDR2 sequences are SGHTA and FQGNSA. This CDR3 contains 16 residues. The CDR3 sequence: CASSFTGDPSGNTIYF. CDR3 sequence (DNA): TGTGCCAGCAGCTTTACAGGGGATCCCTCTGGAAACACCATATATTTT.

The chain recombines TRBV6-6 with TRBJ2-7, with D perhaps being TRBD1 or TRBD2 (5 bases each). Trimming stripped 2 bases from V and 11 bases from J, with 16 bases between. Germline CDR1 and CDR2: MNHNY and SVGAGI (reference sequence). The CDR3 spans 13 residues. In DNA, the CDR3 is TGTGCCAGCAGTTACACCAACAGGATCGGGGAGTACTTC. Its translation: CASSYTNRIGEYF.